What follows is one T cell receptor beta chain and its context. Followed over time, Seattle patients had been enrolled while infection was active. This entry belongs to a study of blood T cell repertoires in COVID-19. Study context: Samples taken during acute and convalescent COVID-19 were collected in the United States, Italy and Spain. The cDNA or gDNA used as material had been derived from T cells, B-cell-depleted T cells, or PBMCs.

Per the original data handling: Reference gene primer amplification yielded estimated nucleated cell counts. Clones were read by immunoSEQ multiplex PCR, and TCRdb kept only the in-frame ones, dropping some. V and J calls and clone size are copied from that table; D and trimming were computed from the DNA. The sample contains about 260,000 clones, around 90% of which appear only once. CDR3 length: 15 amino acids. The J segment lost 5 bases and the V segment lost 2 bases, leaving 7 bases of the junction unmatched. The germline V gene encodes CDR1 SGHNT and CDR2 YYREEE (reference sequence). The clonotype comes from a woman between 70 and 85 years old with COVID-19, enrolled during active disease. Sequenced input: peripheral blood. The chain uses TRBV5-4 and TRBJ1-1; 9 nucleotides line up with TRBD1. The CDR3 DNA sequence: TGTGCCAGCAGCTTTGGCGGGACAGGGAGGACTGAAGCTTTCTTT. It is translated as CASSFGGTGRTEAFF.